This T cell receptor beta chain emerged from a study of T-cell memory formation after mild COVID-19 (dated by TCRdb to about 2021). In the study overall: TCR sequence clusters from the two donors were found to be largely donor specific. In a couple of donors, T-cell clones that expanded and contracted after mild COVID-19 were tracked by sequencing TCRalpha and TCRbeta repertoires over time. Two young, previously healthy adult volunteers, one female and one male, were included in the cohort.

TCRdb records Illumina NovaSeq 6000 as the sequencer. cDNA libraries for TCRalpha and TCRbeta were prepared by 5'RACE using constant-segment primers, with sample barcodes and unique molecular identifiers added. Trizol reagent was used to extract RNA from every sample. Libraries were amplified in two PCR steps, with a second sample barcode and Illumina TruSeq adapters added in the second step. The libraries were sequenced on an Illumina NovaSeq using 2 x 150 bp paired-end reads. In the authors' own workflow: With migec v1.2.7, reads were demultiplexed and then collapsed into UMI-guided consensus sequences. Using mixcr v2.1.11, UMI consensuses were aligned to TRA and TRB V and J templates and then assembled into clonotypes. A clonotype was counted as expanded or contracted only when both edgeR and NoisET called the clonotype significant, with the noise models trained on biological replicates. edgeR calls used a false discovery rate-adjusted p below 0.01 and a log2 fold-change threshold of 1. As an exploratory analysis of dynamics, max-normalized trajectories of the 1000 most abundant clonotypes were examined by PCA with hierarchical clustering. The CD4 or CD8 phenotype of responding clones was assigned using the separately sequenced CD4+ and CD8+ repertoires. TCRdb's own reprocessing of the public reads used fastp at Q25 and MiXCR and kept productive beta chains. Identical CDR3 protein sequences are pooled into one entry, listed with their most common genes and DNA. The V and J calls here are based on TCRdb, not the publication. For this sample the table gives roughly 620,000 distinct CDR3 sequences, of which 18% were detected only once. About 11% of the sample comes from the top ten.

PBMCs were isolated by Ficoll-Paque density gradient centrifugation. Relative to germline, V is 0 bases shorter and J is 2 bases shorter, with 13 bases between their ends. There are 16 amino acids in the CDR3, from cysteine to phenylalanine inclusive. Only the CDR3 DNA is retained, 48 bases long and in frame from the first base. From a lookup of the germline V gene, CDR1 and CDR2 are SGHRS and YFSETQ. What the work shows at the level of the full study, not this receptor alone: SARS-CoV-2 specificity was not confirmed for the second-wave clones peaking on day 37. Only a couple of mild cases were covered in the study, and larger cohorts including severe cases with pre-infection samples were considered necessary. Clones contracting from day 15 to 85 had balanced CD4/CD8 phenotypes, while a second wave expanding from day 15 to 37 was biased towards CD4+. Contracting CD4+ clones turned up mainly in the CM and EM memory subsets, whereas EMRA was where CD8+ clones were enriched. The detection of some responding clones in pre-infection memory suggests that pre-existing cross-reactive memory T cells joined the SARS-CoV-2 response.

The sample holds many counts of this clonotype. This receptor's antigen is unknown. No base quality values were provided; no much bigger clone lies one nucleotide off. Sequencing was done on a sample of PBMCs or a T cell subset sorted from them (not recorded which). This TCR derives from an adult woman who had mild COVID-19 (a few samples of this study predate the infection). The sample titles of this study are shuffled in the database, so cell type and time point are left out; the donor was told from shared clones. The rearrangement combines TRBV5-1 with TRBJ2-3, with TRBD2 tentatively as D gene (7 bases match). CDR3 reads: CASSLDAGAHTDTQYF. The nucleotides read TGCGCCAGCAGCTTGGATGCGGGGGCCCACACAGATACGCAGTATTTT.